This T cell receptor (beta chain) came from a study of T cells in Graves' hyperthyroidism and ophthalmopathy (dated by TCRdb to between 2019 and 2020). For context, the study as a whole: Peripheral blood was sampled at the time of initial diagnosis, prior to any treatment. Prospective prediction of ophthalmopathy was tested in an independent validation cohort of under 20 hyperthyroidism patients and around 16 patients who later progressed to ophthalmopathy. In addition, the study compared T-cell repertoires in thyroid tissue and in blood from several Graves' hyperthyroidism patients. After sampling, hyperthyroidism patients received methimazole starting at 30 mg daily, and ophthalmopathy patients received high-dose intravenous methylprednisolone. The 95 to 100 discovery patients were randomly divided into training and test sets at a 7:3 ratio. The paper describes TCR Vbeta CDR3 sequencing of about 140 peripheral blood samples, made up of 43 ophthalmopathy patients, around 78 hyperthyroidism patients and 17 progressor patients. To identify distinguishing TCR V-J signatures, a discovery cohort of about 100 patients was used, comprising under 45 with Graves' ophthalmopathy and under 60 with stable Graves' hyperthyroidism.

Regarding this clonotype: It has no known antigen specificity. This CDR3 is missing its conserved last phenylalanine or tryptophan, likely due to a read error.

A patient counted as having stable Graves' hyperthyroidism if no progression to ophthalmopathy occurred over 18 months of follow-up. Hyperthyroidism patients were aged 18 to 65 years and newly diagnosed, with disease duration of less than 2 months. Patients with uncontrolled infections, other autoimmune diseases, pregnancy or lactation were excluded. Diagnoses were based on clinical symptoms, serum thyroxine and TRAb, thyroid ultrasound and orbital computed tomography. PBMCs were separated from over 9 ml of fresh peripheral blood using Ficoll-Paque density gradient centrifugation. Total RNA was extracted with Trizol reagent, and quality was checked on an Agilent 2100 Bioanalyzer. The TCR beta CDR3 regions were amplified from RNA transcripts. The first round of RT-PCR for the TCR CDR3 was performed with the HTBI primer set and the Qiagen OneStep RT-PCR kit. Libraries were constructed in a second round of multiplex PCR, after which size selection and purification were carried out. The libraries were sequenced on an Illumina HiSeq2000 using paired-end 100 bp reads. Processing in the source paper ran as follows. Raw data were processed with SOAPnuke, discarding reads with adapters, uncalled bases, mean Phred below 15, or no exact constant-primer or identifier match. High-quality paired reads were merged with COPE v1.2.5, and unique nucleotide sequences were defined as clonotypes. MiTCR v1.1 was used to align clonotypes to the IMGT TRBV, TRBD and TRBJ reference segments. The analysis was restricted to V-J combinations with a frequency above 0.0001, which together covered 99.2% of the repertoires. A TCS score was defined as the ratio between F50 (clonal expansion) and ExV (chaos), using BLOSUM62-based TCRdist between CDR3 peptides within each V-J. Welch's t-statistics and random forest reduced 500 to 550 V-J features to 10 to 15, which were used in a naive Bayes classifier (R e1071). The Morisita-Horn index was used to measure how similar the thyroid and blood repertoires were. TCRdb reran the public reads through fastp at Q25 and MiXCR, keeping productive beta chains. Rows are combined by CDR3 protein, so each entry shows the most common genes and DNA. These V and J calls originate from TCRdb's pipeline instead of the authors' own analysis. This sample holds roughly 840,000 distinct CDR3 sequences; around 38% were observed only once. Of the sample, approximately 10% falls within the top ten clones.

What the research found in general, with its limitations: Most expanded thyroid clonotypes (frequency above 0.001) were also detected in blood, a finding suggesting that blood repertoires may reflect thyroid immune responses. During validation, the model predicted progression to ophthalmopathy a median of around six months ahead of onset, with around 71% sensitivity and more than 72% specificity. A 13 V-J signature model separated ophthalmopathy from stable hyperthyroidism, with approximately 86% sensitivity and about 81% specificity in cross-validation and 80%/75% in testing. Sample size was not statistically predetermined, and blinding of investigators to group allocation was not performed.

This sequence was found in a man aged 18-30 years with Graves' hyperthyroidism. The sequencing input was blood.

The CDR3 is CASRPPVTGELFL. The nucleotide sequence is TGTGCCAGCAGGCCACCCGTCACCGGGGAGCTGTTTCTT. Rearrangement joined TRBV7-9 to TRBJ2-2; a confident D gene designation cannot be given. The CDR3 adds up to 13 amino acids, both ends counted. The entry retains the CDR3 DNA only, 39 bases that are in frame from base 1. V loses 6 bases, J loses 4 bases, and the germline ends lie 9 bases apart. Reading the germline V gene (reference sequence) gives CDR1 SEHNR and CDR2 FQNEAQ.